The sequence of this TCR beta chain was determined in a study of blood T cell repertoires in COVID-19. The data were produced by immunoSEQ multiplex PCR, yet TCRdb's version contains in-frame clones alone and is incomplete. This sample has hundreds of thousands of clones; 88% occur once, and the top ten carry 2% to 2.5%. Germline-derived CDR1 and CDR2 are MNHEY and SMNVEV (reference sequence). J lost 4 bases, V lost 4 bases, and 9 bases had no gene match. This CDR3 has 17 amino acids. The TCR sequence derives from a woman aged 55-69 years in a cohort exposed to, infected with or recovered from COVID-19 (not recorded which). Sequenced: PBMCs or T cells enriched from blood (not recorded which). This sequence joins TRBV27 and TRBJ2-3, with 12 positions matching TRBD2. The CDR3 nucleotides read TGTGCCAGCAGTTCGGGACTAGCGGGCCGAGTCGCAGATACGCAGTATTTT. It is translated as CASSSGLAGRVADTQYF.